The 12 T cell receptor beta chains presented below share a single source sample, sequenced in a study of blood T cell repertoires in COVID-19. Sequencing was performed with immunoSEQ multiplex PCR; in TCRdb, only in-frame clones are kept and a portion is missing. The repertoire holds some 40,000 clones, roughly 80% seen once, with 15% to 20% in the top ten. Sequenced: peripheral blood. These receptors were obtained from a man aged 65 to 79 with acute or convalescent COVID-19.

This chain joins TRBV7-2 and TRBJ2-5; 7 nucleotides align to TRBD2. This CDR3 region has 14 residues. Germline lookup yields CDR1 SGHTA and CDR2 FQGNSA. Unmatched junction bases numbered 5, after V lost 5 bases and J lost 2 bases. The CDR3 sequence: CASSPQRGQETQYF. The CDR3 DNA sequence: TGTGCCAGCAGCCCCCAGCGGGGTCAAGAGACCCAGTACTTC.

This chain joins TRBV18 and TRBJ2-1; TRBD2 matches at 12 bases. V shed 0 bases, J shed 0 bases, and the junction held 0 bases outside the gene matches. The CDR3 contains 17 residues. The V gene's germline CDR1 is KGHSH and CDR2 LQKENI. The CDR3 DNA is TGTGCCAGCTCACCACCGACTAGCGGGAGCTCCTACAATGAGCAGTTCTTC. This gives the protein CASSPPTSGSSYNEQFF.

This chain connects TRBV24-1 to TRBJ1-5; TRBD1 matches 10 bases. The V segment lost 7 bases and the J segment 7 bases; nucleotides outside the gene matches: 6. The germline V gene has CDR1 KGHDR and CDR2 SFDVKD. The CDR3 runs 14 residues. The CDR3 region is CATSGTGDTQPQHF. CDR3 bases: TGTGCCACCAGCGGGACAGGGGATACCCAGCCCCAGCATTTT.

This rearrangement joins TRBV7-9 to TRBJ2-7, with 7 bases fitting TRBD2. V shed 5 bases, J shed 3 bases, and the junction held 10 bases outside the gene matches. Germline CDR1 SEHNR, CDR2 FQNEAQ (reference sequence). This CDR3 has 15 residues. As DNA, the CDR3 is TGTGCCAGCAGCCGTACCGGGGGGAAAGGCTACGAGCAGTACTTC. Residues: CASSRTGGKGYEQYF.

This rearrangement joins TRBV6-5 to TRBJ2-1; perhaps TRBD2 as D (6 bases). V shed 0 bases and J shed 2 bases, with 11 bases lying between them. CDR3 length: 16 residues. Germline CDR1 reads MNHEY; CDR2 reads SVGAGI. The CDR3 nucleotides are TGTGCCAGCAGTTACTCAGGAGGGGATACCTACAATGAGCAGTTCTTC. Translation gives CASSYSGGDTYNEQFF.

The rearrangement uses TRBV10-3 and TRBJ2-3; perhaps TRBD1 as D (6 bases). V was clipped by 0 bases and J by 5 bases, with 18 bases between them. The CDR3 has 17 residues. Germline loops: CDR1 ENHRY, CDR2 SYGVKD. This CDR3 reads CAISESAFRQELDTQYF. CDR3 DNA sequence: TGTGCCATCAGTGAGTCAGCGTTTCGACAGGAGCTAGATACGCAGTATTTT.

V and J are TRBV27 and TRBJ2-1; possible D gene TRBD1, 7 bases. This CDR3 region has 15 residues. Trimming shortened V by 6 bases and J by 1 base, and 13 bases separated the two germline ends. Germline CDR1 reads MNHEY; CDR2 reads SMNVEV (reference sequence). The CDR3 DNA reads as TGTGCCAGCAGAATATCAGGGGGGTCCTACAATGAGCAGTTCTTC. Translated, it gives CASRISGGSYNEQFF.

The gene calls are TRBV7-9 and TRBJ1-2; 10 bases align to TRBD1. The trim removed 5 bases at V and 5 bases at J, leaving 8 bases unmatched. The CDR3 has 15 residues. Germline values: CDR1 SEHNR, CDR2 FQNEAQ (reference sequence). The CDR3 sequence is CASSPGQGEGYGYTF. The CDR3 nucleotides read TGTGCCAGCAGCCCCGGACAGGGGGAGGGGTATGGCTACACCTTC.

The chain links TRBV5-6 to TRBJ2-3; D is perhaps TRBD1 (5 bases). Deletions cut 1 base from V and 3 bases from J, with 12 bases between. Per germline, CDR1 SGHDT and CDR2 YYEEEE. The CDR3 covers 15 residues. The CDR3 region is CASSLKTSGTDTQYF. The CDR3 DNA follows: TGTGCCAGCAGCTTGAAGACCTCAGGGACAGATACGCAGTATTTT. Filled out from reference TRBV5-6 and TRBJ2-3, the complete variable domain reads DAGVTQSPTHLIKTRGQQVTLRCSPKSGHDTVSWYQQALGQGPQFIFQYYEEEERQRGNFPDRFSGHQFPNYSSELNVNALLLGDSALYLCASSLKTSGTDTQYFGPGTRLTVL.

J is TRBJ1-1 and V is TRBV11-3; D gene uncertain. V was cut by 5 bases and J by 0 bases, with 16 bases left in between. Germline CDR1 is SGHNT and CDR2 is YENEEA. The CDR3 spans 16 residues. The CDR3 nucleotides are TGTGCCAGCAGCCCCCCTCGGGGAAACTTGAACACTGAAGCTTTCTTT. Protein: CASSPPRGNLNTEAFF.

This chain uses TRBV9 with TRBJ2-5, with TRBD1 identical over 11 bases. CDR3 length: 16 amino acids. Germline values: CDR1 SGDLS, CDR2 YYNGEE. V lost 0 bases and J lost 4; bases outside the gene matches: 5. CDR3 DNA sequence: TGTGCCAGCAGCGTAGCTGGGACAGGGGGTCGAGAGACCCAGTACTTC. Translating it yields CASSVAGTGGRETQYF.

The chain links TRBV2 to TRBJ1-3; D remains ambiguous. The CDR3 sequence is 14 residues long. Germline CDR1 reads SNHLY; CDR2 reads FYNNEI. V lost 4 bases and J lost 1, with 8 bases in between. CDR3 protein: CASSAYRSGNTIYF. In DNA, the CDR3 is TGTGCCAGCAGTGCCTATCGGTCTGGAAACACCATATATTTT.